This T cell receptor (beta chain) originates from a study of shared clonotypes between healthy human individuals. V lost 9 bases and J lost 6; bases outside the gene matches: 11. The germline gives CDR1 SGHTA, CDR2 FQGNSA. CDR3 length: 16 residues. Regarding the study as a whole: Researchers sampled only blood; tissue repertoires likely differ.

Clones were read by immunoSEQ multiplex PCR, and TCRdb kept only the in-frame ones, dropping some. The sample contains about 2.4 million clones, roughly 93% of which appear only once. Regarding this clone: Antigen specificity is unknown.

The chain uses TRBV7-2 and TRBJ2-2, with 12 bases fitting TRBD2. Material for sequencing was naive CD4+ T cells from PBMCs. Subset defined: CD45RA+ positively selected. The TCR originated in a man younger than 30 in good health. Some clones in this sample may be carry-over from other donors' samples. The CDR3 sequence: CASSLAGGQYAGELFF. Here the CDR3 DNA reads TGTGCCAGTTCACTAGCGGGAGGCCAATACGCCGGGGAGCTGTTTTTT.